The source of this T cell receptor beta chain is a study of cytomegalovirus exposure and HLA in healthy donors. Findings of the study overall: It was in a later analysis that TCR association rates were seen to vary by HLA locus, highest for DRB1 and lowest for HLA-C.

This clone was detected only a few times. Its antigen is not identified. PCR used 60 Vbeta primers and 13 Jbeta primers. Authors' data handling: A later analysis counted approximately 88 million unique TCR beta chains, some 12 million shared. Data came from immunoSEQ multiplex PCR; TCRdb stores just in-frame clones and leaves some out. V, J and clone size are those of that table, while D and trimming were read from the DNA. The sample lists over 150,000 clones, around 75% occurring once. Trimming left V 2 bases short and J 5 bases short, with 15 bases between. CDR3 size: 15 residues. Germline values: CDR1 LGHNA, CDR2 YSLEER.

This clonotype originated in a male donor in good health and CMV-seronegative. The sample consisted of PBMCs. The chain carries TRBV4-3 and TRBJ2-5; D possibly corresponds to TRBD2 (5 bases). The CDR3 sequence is CASSQFLASSETQYF. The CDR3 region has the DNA TGCGCCAGCAGCCAATTCTTGGCTAGCTCGGAGACCCAGTACTTC.